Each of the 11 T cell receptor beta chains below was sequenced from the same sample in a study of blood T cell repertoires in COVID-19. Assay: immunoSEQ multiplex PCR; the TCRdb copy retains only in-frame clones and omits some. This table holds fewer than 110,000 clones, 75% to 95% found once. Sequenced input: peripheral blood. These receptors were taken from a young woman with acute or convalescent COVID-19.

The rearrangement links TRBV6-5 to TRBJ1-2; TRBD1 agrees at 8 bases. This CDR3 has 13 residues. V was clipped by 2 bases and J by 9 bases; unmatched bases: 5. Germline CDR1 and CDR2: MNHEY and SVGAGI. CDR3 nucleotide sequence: TGTGCCAGCAGTTACCGACAGGGGAGTAGCTACACCTTC. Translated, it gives CASSYRQGSSYTF.

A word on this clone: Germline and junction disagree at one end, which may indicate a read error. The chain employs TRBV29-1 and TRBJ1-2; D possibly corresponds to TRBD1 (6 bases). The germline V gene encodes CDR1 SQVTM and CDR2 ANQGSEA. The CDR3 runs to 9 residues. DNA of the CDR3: TGCAGCGTTGAAGGTGACAGGTTCTTC. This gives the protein CSVEGDRFF.

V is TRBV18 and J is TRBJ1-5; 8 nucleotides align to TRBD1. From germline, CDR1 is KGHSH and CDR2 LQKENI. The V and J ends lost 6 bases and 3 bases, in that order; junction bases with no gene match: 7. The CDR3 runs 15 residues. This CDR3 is CASSLGQVINQPQHF. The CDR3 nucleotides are TGTGCCAGCTCCCTGGGACAGGTCATCAATCAGCCCCAGCATTTT.

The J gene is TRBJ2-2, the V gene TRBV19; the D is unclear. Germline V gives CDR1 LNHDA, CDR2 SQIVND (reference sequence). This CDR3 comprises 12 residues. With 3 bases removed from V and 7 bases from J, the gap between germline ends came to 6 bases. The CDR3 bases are TGTGCCAGTAGTATGAGTTACGGGGAGCTGTTTTTT. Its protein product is CASSMSYGELFF.

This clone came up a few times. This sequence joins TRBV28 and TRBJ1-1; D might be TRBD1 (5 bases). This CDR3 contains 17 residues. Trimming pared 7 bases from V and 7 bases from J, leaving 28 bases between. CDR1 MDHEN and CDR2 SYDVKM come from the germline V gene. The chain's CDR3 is CASKSLFSPDRKVEAFF. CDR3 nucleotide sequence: TGTGCCAGCAAATCCCTTTTTTCCCCAGACAGAAAAGTTGAAGCTTTCTTT.

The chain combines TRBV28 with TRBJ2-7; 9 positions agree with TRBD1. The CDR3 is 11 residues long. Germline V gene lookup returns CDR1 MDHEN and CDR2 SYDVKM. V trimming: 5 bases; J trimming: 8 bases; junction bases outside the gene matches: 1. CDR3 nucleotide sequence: TGTGCCAGCAGTACAGGGGGCCAGCAGTACTTC. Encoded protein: CASSTGGQQYF.

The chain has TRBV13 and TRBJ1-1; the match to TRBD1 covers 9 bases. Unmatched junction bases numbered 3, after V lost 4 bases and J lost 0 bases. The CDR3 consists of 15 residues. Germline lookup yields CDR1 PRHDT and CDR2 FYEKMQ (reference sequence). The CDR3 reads CASSSDRGMNTEAFF. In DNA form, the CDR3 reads TGTGCCAGCAGCTCGGACAGGGGCATGAACACTGAAGCTTTCTTT. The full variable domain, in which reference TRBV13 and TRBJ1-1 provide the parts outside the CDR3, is AAGVIQSPRHLIKEKRETATLKCYPIPRHDTVYWYQQGPGQDPQFLISFYEKMQSDKGSIPDRFSAQQFSDYHSELNMSSLELGDSALYFCASSSDRGMNTEAFFGQGTRLTVV.

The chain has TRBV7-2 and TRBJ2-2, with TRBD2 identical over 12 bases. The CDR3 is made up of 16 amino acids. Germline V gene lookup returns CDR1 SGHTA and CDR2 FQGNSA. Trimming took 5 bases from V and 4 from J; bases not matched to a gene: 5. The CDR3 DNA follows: TGTGCCAGCAGCGACACTAGCGGGGGGATCACCGGGGAGCTGTTTTTT. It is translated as CASSDTSGGITGELFF.

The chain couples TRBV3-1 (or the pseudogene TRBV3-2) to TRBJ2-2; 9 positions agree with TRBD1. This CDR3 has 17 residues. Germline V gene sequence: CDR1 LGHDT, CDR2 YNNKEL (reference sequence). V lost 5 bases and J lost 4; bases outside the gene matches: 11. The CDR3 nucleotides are TGTGCCAGCAGCGCAACCGGGACAGGGCACGGCACCGGGGAGCTGTTTTTT. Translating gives CASSATGTGHGTGELFF.

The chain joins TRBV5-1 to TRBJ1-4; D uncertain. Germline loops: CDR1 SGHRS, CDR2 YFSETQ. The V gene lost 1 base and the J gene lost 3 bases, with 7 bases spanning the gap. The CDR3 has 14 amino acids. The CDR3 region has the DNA TGCGCCAGCAGCTTGATGGCAGCTAATGAAAAACTGTTTTTT. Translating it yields CASSLMAANEKLFF.

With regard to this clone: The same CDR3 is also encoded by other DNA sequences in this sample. The CDR3 region has the DNA TGCAGCGTTAGCCAGGGCAACTATGGCTACACCTTC. Its protein product is CSVSQGNYGYTF. The chain links TRBV29-1 to TRBJ1-2; weak D call: TRBD1 (5 bases). Germline V gene data show CDR1 as SQVTM and CDR2 as ANQGSEA. Trimming removed 5 bases from V and 2 bases from J, with 9 bases in between. The CDR3 consists of 12 residues.